This T cell receptor (beta chain) is drawn from a study of CD8 T cells in ankylosing spondylitis. Each TCR beta library was made by quantitative 5'-RACE that incorporated molecular barcodes. TCRdb independently ran MiXCR on the 5' RACE reads; one entry per CDR3 protein. The table records roughly 220,000 distinct CDR3 sequences, under 12% of them present only once. The sample holds many counts of this clonotype. The sequencing sample was made of blood, either unsorted or a sorted T cell fraction (not recorded which). The clonotype was recovered from a male donor with ankylosing spondylitis or in good health (not recorded which).

The CDR3 coding sequence is TGTGCCAGCAGTCCGGACGGGACGTACCAAGAGACCCAGTACTTC. It translates to CASSPDGTYQETQYF. J is TRBJ2-5 and V is TRBV12-3 or TRBV12-4; either TRBD1 or TRBD2 may supply D (5 bases each). V was clipped by 5 bases and J by 0 bases, with 13 bases between them. The length of the CDR3 is 15 residues.